This TCR beta chain is from a study of OX40 agonist ivuxolimab in advanced cancers. On the study more broadly: Three patients, one with hepatocellular carcinoma and two with cutaneous melanoma, achieved partial responses.

TCRdb keeps only in-frame clones here, not all; method: immunoSEQ multiplex PCR. The data hold 35,000 to 45,000 clones, with under 90% observed a single time. Germline V CDR1 and CDR2: KGHSH, LQKENI. V lost 1 base, J lost 2 bases, and 11 bases lay in between. The CDR3 loop spans 15 amino acids. The V and J genes are TRBV18 and TRBJ1-1; D is unresolved. The receptor's source is an adult with an advanced solid tumor such as melanoma, head and neck, liver or kidney cancer. The specimen was CD4+ or CD8+ T cells sorted from blood, collected in a trial of the OX40 agonist ivuxolimab. Written as DNA, the CDR3 is TGTGCCAGCTCACCACTCCCGACAACAAACACTGAAGCTTTCTTT. Translation: CASSPLPTTNTEAFF.